These T cell receptor beta chains were read from a single sample in a study of response to subunit inactivated influenza vaccine. Using its own MiXCR run on the RT-PCR reads, TCRdb lists one record per CDR3 protein. The sample records some 800,000 distinct CDR3 sequences, around 21% being singletons. The specimen was PBMCs from blood, collected 4 to 6 days after vaccination. The receptors here all came from a man in his forties or fifties who received an inactivated influenza vaccine. CDR3s include the opening cysteine and the closing phenylalanine or tryptophan. The order of the fields is V gene, CDR3 length, CDR3 protein.

TRBV6-1 12 CASSDQNTEAFF
TRBV29-1 12 CSSDSGRAEQFF
TRBV7-9 13 CASSLEYLDVAFF
TRBV5-1 13 CASSLQGTHEQYF
TRBV5-1 15 CASSAQGGGDQPQHF
TRBV15 16 CATSRARRTGANEQFF
TRBV29-1 14 CSVAGLAGVETQYF
TRBV29-1 11 CSVSNTYEQYF
TRBV20-1 14 CSASADQPFYEQYF
TRBV18 19 CASSPPNSGGATAQNIQYF
TRBV7-3 13 CASSRSLQETQYF